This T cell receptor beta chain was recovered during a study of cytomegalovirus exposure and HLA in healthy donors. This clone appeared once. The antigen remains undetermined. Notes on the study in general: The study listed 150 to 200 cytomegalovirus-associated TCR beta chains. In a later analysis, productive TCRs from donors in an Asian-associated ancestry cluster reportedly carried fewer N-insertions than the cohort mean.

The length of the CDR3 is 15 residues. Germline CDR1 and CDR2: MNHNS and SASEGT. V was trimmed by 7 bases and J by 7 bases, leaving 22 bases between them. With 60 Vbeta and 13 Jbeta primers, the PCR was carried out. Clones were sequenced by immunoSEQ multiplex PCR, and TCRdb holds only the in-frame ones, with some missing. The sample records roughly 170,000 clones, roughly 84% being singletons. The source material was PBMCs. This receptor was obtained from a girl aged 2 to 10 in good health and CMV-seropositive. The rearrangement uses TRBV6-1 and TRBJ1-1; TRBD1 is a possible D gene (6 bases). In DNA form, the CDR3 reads TGTGCCAGCACCCTGGGGGGGGGACCCAGGGGTGAAGCTTTCTTT. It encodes CASTLGGGPRGEAFF.